The clone carrying this TCR beta chain was detected only a few times. The antigen remains unidentified. Described treatment: approximately nine-day PBMC culture with coronavirus spike peptide pools or control peptides (ViraFEST assay). ViraFEST grew antigen-specific T cells using peptide pools, then sequenced TCRs. This sample was included in a study of vaccination and CD4 T cells after COVID-19. Study-level background: Nasal swab PCR had shown SARS-CoV-2 positivity in the convalescent patients (about 10 mild cases, one severe case). Convalescent cases consisted of six males and four females, of whom two were Hispanic. General study points: Convalescent patients' vaccine-specific clones were spike mono-reactive in 304 of 307 cases.

This CDR3 comprises 15 residues. V was cut by 2 bases and J by 3 bases, with 13 bases left in between. An Oncomine TCR Beta short-read assay was used to sequence the DNA from cultured CD4+ T cells. Using its own MiXCR run on the PCR reads, TCRdb lists one record per CDR3 protein. The data contain 15,000 or so distinct CDR3 sequences, roughly two fifths of them singletons. The source material was CD4+ T cells from blood, cultured in vitro. The sequence was obtained from a human donor who had recovered from COVID-19. The chain joins TRBV23-1 to TRBJ1-2; perhaps TRBD1 as D (6 bases). TRBV23-1 is an ORF, with its function uncertain. CDR3 sequence: CASSQDRQEYYGYTF. In DNA form, the CDR3 reads TGCGCCAGCAGTCAAGACAGGCAGGAGTACTATGGCTACACCTTC.